These 4 T cell receptor beta chains were sequenced from one sample in a study of metastatic and nonmetastatic thyroid tumors (TCRdb year 2020). None of the patients had been given any treatment before thyroid surgery. Library generation was performed with PCR. Sequencing used an Illumina HiSeq 4000. TCRdb reprocessed the public reads (quality trimming at Q25 with fastp, clone calling with MiXCR) and kept in-frame beta chains. The sample has 53,000 or so clones on record, roughly 22% of them singletons. The ten largest clones add up to 4% of the sample. The sequencing input was blood. The receptors here all came from a female donor with papillary thyroid cancer or a benign thyroid nodule (not recorded which). Some clones in this sample may be carry-over from other donors' samples.

This clone appeared a few times. This may stem from a read error, because a much larger clone lies one nucleotide away. In the same sample, other DNA sequences code for this CDR3. The V and J genes are TRBV12-3 or TRBV12-4 and TRBJ1-4; tentative D call: TRBD1 (5 bases). CDR3 length: 14 residues. The CDR3 nucleotides read TGCGCCAGCAGTTTTGGTGGGGGGGATGAAAAACTGTTTTTT. Its protein product is CASSFGGGDEKLFF.

On this clone itself: Since the CDR3 does not end with the conserved phenylalanine or tryptophan, this likely comes from a read error. V is TRBV14 and J is TRBJ1-2; D is uncertain. The germline V and J ends were trimmed by 0 bases and 4 bases, with 15 bases remaining between them. The length of the CDR3 is 16 residues. CDR1 and CDR2 from the germline V gene are SGHDN and FVKESK. The CDR3 region is CASSQELVRPTYGYTP. The CDR3 nucleotides read TGTGCCAGCAGCCAAGAGCTTGTGCGGCCGACCTATGGCTACACCCCC.

Of note for this clone: A read error may account for a junction end that differs from germline. The rearrangement joins TRBV30 to TRBJ1-2, with D unresolved. The CDR3 consists of 14 residues. Germline V gene data show CDR1 as GTSNPN and CDR2 as SVGIG (reference sequence). CDR3 bases: TGTGCCTGTAGTGTACCGGCAGATCGCTATGGCTACACCTTC. Translating it yields CACSVPADRYGYTF.

Ten or more counts support this clone. The chain uses TRBV5-5 and TRBJ2-1, with a weak D call TRBD2 (6 bases). The CDR3 length is 13 residues. V lost 0 bases to trimming and J lost 8 bases, with 9 bases between them. Germline CDR1 reads SGHKS; CDR2 reads YYEKEE (reference sequence). CDR3 sequence: CASSLAGGYEQFF. CDR3 DNA sequence: TGTGCCAGCAGCTTGGCCGGGGGATATGAGCAGTTCTTC. Drawing the rest from reference TRBV5-5 and TRBJ2-1, the complete variable domain is DAGVTQSPTHLIKTRGQQVTLRCSPISGHKSVSWYQQVLGQGPQFIFQYYEKEERGRGNFPDRFSARQFPNYSSELNVNALLLGDSALYLCASSLAGGYEQFFGPGTRLTVL.